Listed below are T cell receptor beta chains from one sample, sequenced in a study of shared T cell receptors in the human thymus. TCRdb keeps only in-frame clones here, not all; method: immunoSEQ multiplex PCR. The sample gives over 450,000 clones, approximately 78% of which show up once; about 0.013% is in the top ten. The sample was also reused in another study, on human thymus T cells.

Specimen: thymocytes. These TCRs come from a boy less than two years old with a congenital heart defect. CDR3s include the opening cysteine and the closing phenylalanine or tryptophan. The order of the fields is V gene, clone size, D gene, J gene, CDR3 protein, CDR3 DNA. The D gene is left open where the match is weak. Only some rows state a clone size, as once, few, many or a class for expanded clones.

v_call: TRBV28
clone_size: .
d_call: TRBD2
j_call: TRBJ2-7
cdr3_aa: CASSLLGTSGSYEQYF
cdr3_nt: TGTGCCAGCAGTTTGCTGGGGACTAGCGGGAGCTACGAGCAGTACTTC

v_call: TRBV5-5
clone_size: few
d_call: TRBD1
j_call: TRBJ1-2
cdr3_aa: CASSPFIPGTGEVYGYTF
cdr3_nt: TGTGCCAGCAGCCCCTTTATTCCCGGGACAGGGGAGGTCTATGGCTACACCTTC

v_call: TRBV7-2
clone_size: .
d_call: TRBD1
j_call: TRBJ1-5
cdr3_aa: CASSLGNRGPRGNQPQHF
cdr3_nt: TGTGCCAGCAGCTTAGGGAACAGGGGTCCTAGGGGCAATCAGCCCCAGCATTTT

v_call: TRBV7-2
clone_size: .
d_call: .
j_call: TRBJ2-1
cdr3_aa: CASSLGGGESYNEQFF
cdr3_nt: TGTGCCAGCAGCTTAGGAGGGGGGGAATCCTACAATGAGCAGTTCTTC

v_call: TRBV6-5
clone_size: .
d_call: .
j_call: TRBJ1-2
cdr3_aa: CASSYSAGVGYGYTF
cdr3_nt: TGTGCCAGCAGTTACTCCGCAGGGGTGGGGTATGGCTACACCTTC

v_call: TRBV6-4
clone_size: .
d_call: .
j_call: TRBJ2-1
cdr3_aa: CASSDRPTGSSYNEQFF
cdr3_nt: TGTGCCAGCAGTGACAGACCTACAGGGAGCTCCTACAATGAGCAGTTCTTC

v_call: TRBV14
clone_size: .
d_call: TRBD1
j_call: TRBJ2-1
cdr3_aa: CASSRTGSADNEQFF
cdr3_nt: TGTGCCAGCAGCCGGACAGGGTCGGCGGACAATGAGCAGTTCTTC

v_call: TRBV5-1
clone_size: .
d_call: TRBD1
j_call: TRBJ1-2
cdr3_aa: CASSGRDRGNYGYTF
cdr3_nt: TGCGCCAGCAGTGGTCGGGACAGGGGTAACTATGGCTACACCTTC

v_call: TRBV6-5
clone_size: .
d_call: .
j_call: TRBJ2-1
cdr3_aa: CASSRAGQAGNEQFF
cdr3_nt: TGTGCCAGCAGTCGTGCGGGGCAGGCCGGCAATGAGCAGTTCTTC

v_call: TRBV4-3
clone_size: few
d_call: TRBD2
j_call: TRBJ2-5
cdr3_aa: CASSQERVAGEETQYF
cdr3_nt: TGCGCCAGCAGCCAAGAGCGGGTAGCGGGAGAAGAGACCCAGTACTTC

v_call: TRBV30
clone_size: once
d_call: TRBD1
j_call: TRBJ1-5
cdr3_aa: CAWGQGKYQPQHF
cdr3_nt: TGTGCCTGGGGACAGGGGAAGTATCAGCCCCAGCATTTT

v_call: TRBV2
clone_size: .
d_call: TRBD2
j_call: TRBJ2-7
cdr3_aa: CASKPSGQTYEQYF
cdr3_nt: TGTGCCAGCAAGCCTAGCGGGCAGACCTACGAGCAGTACTTC

v_call: TRBV6-6
clone_size: .
d_call: TRBD2
j_call: TRBJ2-7
cdr3_aa: CASSSRPTSGTYEQYF
cdr3_nt: TGTGCCAGCAGTTCCCGCCCGACTAGCGGCACCTACGAGCAGTACTTC

v_call: TRBV29-1
clone_size: .
d_call: TRBD1
j_call: TRBJ2-7
cdr3_aa: CSVEDRANSYEQYF
cdr3_nt: TGCAGCGTCGAGGACAGGGCCAACTCCTACGAGCAGTACTTC

v_call: TRBV25-1
clone_size: .
d_call: TRBD1
j_call: TRBJ2-2
cdr3_aa: CASSAYRGDTGELFF
cdr3_nt: TGTGCCAGCAGTGCATACAGGGGAGACACCGGGGAGCTGTTTTTT

v_call: TRBV30
clone_size: once
d_call: .
j_call: TRBJ1-1
cdr3_aa: CAWSEGVITEAFF
cdr3_nt: TGTGCCTGGAGTGAAGGAGTCATCACTGAAGCTTTCTTT

v_call: TRBV4-3
clone_size: .
d_call: TRBD2
j_call: TRBJ2-7
cdr3_aa: CASSFRTSAHYEQYF
cdr3_nt: TGCGCCAGCAGCTTCCGGACTAGCGCCCACTACGAGCAGTACTTC

v_call: TRBV2
clone_size: once
d_call: .
j_call: TRBJ2-2
cdr3_aa: CASSEERPGELFF
cdr3_nt: TGTGCCAGCAGTGAGGAGCGACCCGGGGAGCTGTTTTTT

v_call: TRBV10-3
clone_size: .
d_call: TRBD2
j_call: TRBJ2-1
cdr3_aa: CAISGGAGLVSDTLVNEQFF
cdr3_nt: TGTGCCATCAGTGGGGGGGCGGGACTAGTATCGGACACACTGGTGAATGAGCAGTTCTTC

v_call: TRBV19
clone_size: .
d_call: .
j_call: TRBJ1-4
cdr3_aa: CASSPPRGSDEKLFF
cdr3_nt: TGTGCCAGTAGTCCTCCCCGGGGGTCTGACGAAAAACTGTTTTTT

v_call: TRBV19
clone_size: few
d_call: .
j_call: TRBJ1-5
cdr3_aa: CASSMTGPNQPQHF
cdr3_nt: TGTGCCAGTAGTATGACAGGTCCCAATCAGCCCCAGCATTTT

v_call: TRBV6-5
clone_size: .
d_call: .
j_call: TRBJ1-1
cdr3_aa: CASSYVSTEAFF
cdr3_nt: TGTGCCAGCAGTTACGTTAGTACTGAAGCTTTCTTT

v_call: TRBV13
clone_size: once
d_call: TRBD1
j_call: TRBJ1-3
cdr3_aa: CASSPRDRDAGNTIYF
cdr3_nt: TGTGCCAGCAGCCCCCGGGACAGGGACGCCGGAAACACCATATATTTT

v_call: TRBV6-6
clone_size: .
d_call: TRBD1
j_call: TRBJ2-7
cdr3_aa: CASRPGQGNMSYEQYF
cdr3_nt: TGTGCCAGCAGGCCGGGACAGGGCAATATGTCCTACGAGCAGTACTTC

v_call: TRBV27
clone_size: .
d_call: TRBD2
j_call: TRBJ2-1
cdr3_aa: CASSLWGLASNEQFF
cdr3_nt: TGTGCCAGCAGTTTATGGGGACTAGCCTCTAATGAGCAGTTCTTC

v_call: TRBV27
clone_size: few
d_call: .
j_call: TRBJ1-1
cdr3_aa: CASSLSSSQGEAFF
cdr3_nt: TGTGCCAGCAGTTTATCATCCTCGCAGGGGGAAGCTTTCTTT

v_call: TRBV30
clone_size: .
d_call: TRBD2
j_call: TRBJ2-1
cdr3_aa: CAWRTRRGEGISYNEQFF
cdr3_nt: TGTGCCTGGAGGACTAGAAGAGGGGAGGGTATTTCCTACAATGAGCAGTTCTTC

v_call: TRBV19
clone_size: .
d_call: .
j_call: TRBJ2-7
cdr3_aa: CASSIDPPSEQYF
cdr3_nt: TGTGCCAGTAGTATAGATCCCCCCTCCGAGCAGTACTTC

v_call: TRBV11-2
clone_size: .
d_call: .
j_call: TRBJ2-7
cdr3_aa: CASSFVRVRPPISSYEQYF
cdr3_nt: TGTGCCAGCAGCTTCGTGCGGGTACGTCCACCAATTAGCTCCTACGAGCAGTACTTC

v_call: TRBV9
clone_size: .
d_call: TRBD2
j_call: TRBJ2-4
cdr3_aa: CASSATSGAKNIQYF
cdr3_nt: TGTGCCAGCAGCGCGACTAGCGGTGCCAAAAACATTCAGTACTTC

v_call: TRBV30
clone_size: .
d_call: .
j_call: TRBJ1-3
cdr3_aa: CAWSPWHGNTIYF
cdr3_nt: TGTGCCTGGAGTCCCTGGCATGGAAACACCATATATTTT

v_call: TRBV4-3
clone_size: few
d_call: TRBD1
j_call: TRBJ1-5
cdr3_aa: CASSQETGSQPQHF
cdr3_nt: TGCGCCAGCAGCCAGGAGACAGGGTCTCAGCCCCAGCATTTT

v_call: TRBV5-4
clone_size: once
d_call: .
j_call: TRBJ2-7
cdr3_aa: CASSLAVGSKDEQYF
cdr3_nt: TGTGCCAGCAGCTTGGCGGTAGGGAGTAAGGACGAGCAGTACTTC

v_call: TRBV28
clone_size: .
d_call: .
j_call: TRBJ1-5
cdr3_aa: CASRTDRDSNQPQHF
cdr3_nt: TGTGCCAGCAGAACCGACAGAGATAGCAATCAGCCCCAGCATTTT

v_call: TRBV4-3
clone_size: .
d_call: .
j_call: TRBJ2-2
cdr3_aa: CASSLRGTKGTGELFF
cdr3_nt: TGCGCCAGCAGCCTAAGGGGGACCAAGGGCACCGGGGAGCTGTTTTTT

v_call: TRBV4-2
clone_size: once
d_call: .
j_call: TRBJ2-5
cdr3_aa: CASSQERGADPRETQYF
cdr3_nt: TGTGCCAGCAGCCAAGAACGTGGAGCAGACCCCCGGGAGACCCAGTACTTC

v_call: TRBV5-4
clone_size: .
d_call: TRBD2
j_call: TRBJ2-1
cdr3_aa: CASSLRRGGISYNEQFF
cdr3_nt: TGTGCCAGCAGCTTGAGGCGGGGAGGGATCTCCTACAATGAGCAGTTCTTC

v_call: TRBV7-3
clone_size: .
d_call: TRBD1
j_call: TRBJ2-3
cdr3_aa: CASSSGTEGGTDTQYF
cdr3_nt: TGTGCCAGCAGCTCCGGGACAGAGGGTGGCACAGATACGCAGTATTTT

v_call: TRBV25-1
clone_size: .
d_call: TRBD1
j_call: TRBJ1-2
cdr3_aa: CASSEGQGANYGYTF
cdr3_nt: TGTGCCAGCAGTGAAGGGCAGGGGGCCAACTATGGCTACACCTTC

v_call: TRBV2
clone_size: .
d_call: TRBD2
j_call: TRBJ2-1
cdr3_aa: CASRDPIRWGLAGDEQFF
cdr3_nt: TGTGCCAGCAGGGACCCTATACGGTGGGGACTAGCGGGGGATGAGCAGTTCTTC

v_call: TRBV5-6
clone_size: few
d_call: TRBD1
j_call: TRBJ2-1
cdr3_aa: CASSRGRQGAYNEQFF
cdr3_nt: TGTGCCAGCAGCAGGGGGCGTCAGGGGGCCTACAATGAGCAGTTCTTC

v_call: TRBV5-1
clone_size: once
d_call: TRBD2
j_call: TRBJ2-1
cdr3_aa: CASSCFLAGGPNNEQFF
cdr3_nt: TGCGCCAGCAGCTGCTTTTTGGCGGGAGGGCCAAACAATGAGCAGTTCTTC

v_call: TRBV6-5
clone_size: .
d_call: .
j_call: TRBJ1-5
cdr3_aa: CASQLFRDRQPQHF
cdr3_nt: TGTGCCAGCCAACTCTTCCGGGATAGGCAGCCCCAGCATTTT

v_call: TRBV6-1
clone_size: .
d_call: .
j_call: TRBJ2-7
cdr3_aa: CASSEAPVSKRENYEQYF
cdr3_nt: TGTGCCAGCAGTGAAGCGCCGGTTTCGAAGCGAGAAAACTACGAGCAGTACTTC

v_call: TRBV7-2
clone_size: .
d_call: TRBD2
j_call: TRBJ2-1
cdr3_aa: CASSLRSSGSHEQFF
cdr3_nt: TGTGCCAGCAGCTTAAGGTCTAGCGGGAGCCATGAGCAGTTCTTC

v_call: TRBV11-2
clone_size: .
d_call: TRBD2
j_call: TRBJ2-2
cdr3_aa: CARLGLAGRAGTGELFF
cdr3_nt: TGTGCCAGACTAGGACTAGCGGGACGGGCGGGGACCGGGGAGCTGTTTTTT

v_call: TRBV15
clone_size: few
d_call: .
j_call: TRBJ2-7
cdr3_aa: CATSSYSGPYEQYF
cdr3_nt: TGTGCCACCAGCAGTTATAGCGGACCCTACGAGCAGTACTTC

v_call: TRBV5-3
clone_size: .
d_call: TRBD1
j_call: TRBJ1-1
cdr3_aa: CARSFFPSHRGQGWETEAFF
cdr3_nt: TGTGCCAGAAGCTTTTTTCCCTCGCACAGGGGGCAAGGGTGGGAAACTGAAGCTTTCTTT

v_call: TRBV5-6
clone_size: few
d_call: TRBD2
j_call: TRBJ2-3
cdr3_aa: CASSPKGLPRGTDTQYF
cdr3_nt: TGTGCCAGCAGCCCTAAGGGACTACCTCGGGGGACAGATACGCAGTATTTT